These T cell receptor beta chains were read from a single sample in a study of radiation and T cells in renal cell carcinoma. Assay: immunoSEQ multiplex PCR; the TCRdb copy retains only in-frame clones and omits some. The sample has about 78,000 clones; roughly nine tenths are singletons. The sample here was blood, taken from a patient whose treatment included radiotherapy and nephrectomy. The receptors shown here come from a woman between 70 and 85 years old with renal cell carcinoma. Each CDR3 is given with its conserved first and last residue. D genes are given only for firm matches. Expanded clones get a size class; other rows say once, few or many, or leave the size out.

CASSQTGGGNQPQHF	TGTGCCAGCAGCCAAACAGGGGGCGGCAATCAGCCCCAGCATTTT	-	TRBJ1-5	TRBD1	TRBV5-6
CASSFGTYGYTF	TGTGCCAGCAGTTTCGGTACCTATGGCTACACCTTC	-	TRBJ1-2	-	TRBV6-5
CASSSRQGATEAFF	TGTGCCAGCAGCTCCCGACAGGGGGCTACTGAAGCTTTCTTT	-	TRBJ1-1	TRBD1	TRBV7-8
CASSYDSSGNTIYF	TGTGCCAGCAGTTACGACAGCTCTGGAAACACCATATATTTT	-	TRBJ1-3	-	TRBV5-8
CASSSGTSGGAYTGELFF	TGCGCCAGCAGCTCCGGGACTAGCGGGGGGGCGTACACCGGGGAGCTGTTTTTT	-	TRBJ2-2	TRBD2	TRBV5-1
CAIGTVNTEAFF	TGTGCCATCGGGACGGTGAACACTGAAGCTTTCTTT	-	TRBJ1-1	-	TRBV10-3
CASSPILRLGKRDTQYF	TGCGCCAGCAGCCCTATTTTGCGGTTGGGGAAGAGAGATACGCAGTATTTT	-	TRBJ2-3	-	TRBV5-1
CAGTGQLNQPQHF	TGTGCCGGGACGGGACAGCTCAATCAGCCCCAGCATTTT	-	TRBJ1-5	TRBD1	TRBV6-1
CASSQGYEGNEQFF	TGTGCCAGCAGCCAGGGGTATGAAGGCAATGAGCAGTTCTTC	-	TRBJ2-1	-	TRBV11-1
CASSLRGMEGGGSYNEQFF	TGTGCCAGCAGCTTAAGGGGAATGGAAGGCGGGGGCTCCTACAATGAGCAGTTCTTC	-	TRBJ2-1	TRBD2	TRBV7-2
CASAPQVMNTEAFF	TGTGCCAGCGCTCCGCAGGTGATGAACACTGAAGCTTTCTTT	-	TRBJ1-1	-	TRBV28
CASSWEGPRTGELFF	TGTGCCAGCAGTTGGGAGGGACCTAGGACCGGGGAGCTGTTTTTT	-	TRBJ2-2	TRBD2	TRBV25-1
CASSLEGLAAYEQYF	TGTGCCAGCAGCTTAGAGGGACTAGCGGCATACGAGCAGTACTTC	-	TRBJ2-7	TRBD2	TRBV7-2
CASSEEFSGNTIYF	TGTGCCAGCAGTGAGGAGTTCTCTGGAAACACCATATATTTT	-	TRBJ1-3	-	TRBV2
CASSLAGYYGYTF	TGTGCCAGCAGCTTAGCAGGGTACTATGGCTACACCTTC	-	TRBJ1-2	-	TRBV7-9
CAISDGDLGYTF	TGTGCCATCAGTGACGGCGACCTGGGCTACACCTTC	once	TRBJ1-2	-	TRBV10-3
CASSLGQGYEQFF	TGTGCCAGCAGCTTGGGCCAGGGCTATGAGCAGTTCTTC	-	TRBJ2-1	-	TRBV5-6
CASSLVPTGGYEQYF	TGCGCCAGCAGCTTGGTTCCGACAGGGGGTTACGAGCAGTACTTC	-	TRBJ2-7	TRBD1	TRBV5-1
CASSYLQGAIDEQFF	TGTGCCAGCAGCTACTTACAGGGGGCGATTGATGAGCAGTTCTTC	-	TRBJ2-1	TRBD1	TRBV11-3
CASRYSGGGTGELFF	TGTGCCAGCAGATATAGCGGGGGGGGAACCGGGGAGCTGTTTTTT	-	TRBJ2-2	TRBD2	TRBV6-5
CASSEPGQKETQYF	TGTGCCAGCAGTGAACCGGGGCAGAAAGAGACCCAGTACTTC	once	TRBJ2-5	-	TRBV25-1
CASSHADRSNIQYF	TGTGCCAGCAGCCATGCCGACAGGTCAAACATTCAGTACTTC	-	TRBJ2-4	-	TRBV7-9
CAWRAYTDTQYF	TGTGCCTGGAGGGCGTACACAGATACGCAGTATTTT	-	TRBJ2-3	-	TRBV30
CASISGGGAGELFF	TGTGCCAGCATTTCCGGCGGGGGGGCCGGGGAGCTGTTTTTT	-	TRBJ2-2	TRBD2	TRBV6-5
CASSVAGQGAYNEQFF	TGTGCCAGCAGCGTAGCGGGACAGGGGGCATATAATGAGCAGTTCTTC	-	TRBJ2-1	TRBD1	TRBV9
CASSTKRAGSANYGYTF	TGTGCCAGTAGTACTAAGAGGGCAGGATCGGCTAACTATGGCTACACCTTC	-	TRBJ1-2	-	TRBV19
CASSTGLAVLPSYEQYF	TGTGCCAGCAGTACCGGACTAGCGGTATTGCCCTCCTACGAGCAGTACTTC	once	TRBJ2-7	TRBD2	TRBV28
CASSLRIAGSTGELFF	TGTGCCAGCAGCCTCCGAATAGCGGGGTCCACCGGGGAGCTGTTTTTT	-	TRBJ2-2	TRBD2	TRBV7-2
CASSRQQGIYEQYF	TGTGCCAGTAGTCGACAACAGGGTATCTACGAGCAGTACTTC	few	TRBJ2-7	-	TRBV19
CASSLGGQGDNEQFF	TGTGCCAGCAGCCTAGGGGGACAGGGGGACAATGAGCAGTTCTTC	-	TRBJ2-1	TRBD1	TRBV28
CASSLRRSNQPQHF	TGTGCCAGCAGCTTGAGACGTAGCAATCAGCCCCAGCATTTT	-	TRBJ1-5	-	TRBV5-6
CASLTGPIYEQYF	TGTGCCAGCTTGACGGGGCCCATCTACGAGCAGTACTTC	-	TRBJ2-7	-	TRBV6-5
CASSLGVGGGDEQYF	TGTGCCAGCAGCTTAGGGGTTGGCGGGGGCGACGAGCAGTACTTC	-	TRBJ2-7	-	TRBV11-2